The sequence of this T cell receptor (beta chain) was determined in a study of blood T cell repertoires in COVID-19. The wider study: T cells, B-cell-depleted T cells, or PBMCs provided the cDNA or gDNA that served as material.

CDR1 MNHEY and CDR2 SMNVEV come from the germline V gene (reference sequence). This CDR3 comprises 16 residues. Trimming took off 3 bases at V and 0 bases at J, with 12 bases between the two ends. Produced via immunoSEQ multiplex PCR; TCRdb's table is partial and in-frame only. Found here are more than 70,000 clones, roughly 87% of them singletons; the top ten hold 3%. The TCR sequence derives from a woman aged 50 to 60 with active or convalescent COVID-19. The chain combines TRBV27 with TRBJ2-1, with D hard to call. Specimen: peripheral blood. The CDR3 region has the DNA TGTGCCAGCAGTTTCCTTACTCTGAGCTCCTACAATGAGCAGTTCTTC. It encodes CASSFLTLSSYNEQFF.